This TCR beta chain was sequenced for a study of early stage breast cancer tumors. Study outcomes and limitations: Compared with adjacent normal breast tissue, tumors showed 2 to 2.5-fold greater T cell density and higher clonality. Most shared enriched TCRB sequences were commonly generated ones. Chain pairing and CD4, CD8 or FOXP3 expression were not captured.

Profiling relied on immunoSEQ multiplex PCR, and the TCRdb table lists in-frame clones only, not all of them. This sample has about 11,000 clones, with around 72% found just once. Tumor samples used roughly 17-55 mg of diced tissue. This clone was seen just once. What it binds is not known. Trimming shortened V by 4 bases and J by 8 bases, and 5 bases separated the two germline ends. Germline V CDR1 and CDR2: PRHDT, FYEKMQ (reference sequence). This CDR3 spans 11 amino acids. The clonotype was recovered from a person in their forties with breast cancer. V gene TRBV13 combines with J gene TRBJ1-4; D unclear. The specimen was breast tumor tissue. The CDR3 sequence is CASSYGEKLFF. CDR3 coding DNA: TGTGCCAGCAGCTACGGAGAAAAACTGTTTTTT.